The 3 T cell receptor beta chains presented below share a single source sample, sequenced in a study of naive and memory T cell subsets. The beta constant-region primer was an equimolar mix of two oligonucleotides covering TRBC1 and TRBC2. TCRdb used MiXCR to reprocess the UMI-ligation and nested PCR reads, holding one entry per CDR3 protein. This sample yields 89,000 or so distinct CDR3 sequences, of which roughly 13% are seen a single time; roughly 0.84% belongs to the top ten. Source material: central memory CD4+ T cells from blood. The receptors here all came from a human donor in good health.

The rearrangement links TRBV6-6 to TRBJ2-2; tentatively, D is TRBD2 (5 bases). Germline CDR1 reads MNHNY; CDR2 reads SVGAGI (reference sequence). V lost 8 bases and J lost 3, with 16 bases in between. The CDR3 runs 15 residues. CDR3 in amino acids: CASEGGRSYTGELFF. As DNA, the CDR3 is TGTGCCAGCGAGGGCGGCAGATCCTACACCGGGGAGCTGTTTTTT.

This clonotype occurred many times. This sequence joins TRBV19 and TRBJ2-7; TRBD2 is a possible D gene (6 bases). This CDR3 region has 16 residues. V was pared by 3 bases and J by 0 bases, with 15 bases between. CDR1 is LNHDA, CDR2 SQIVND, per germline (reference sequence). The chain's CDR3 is CASSIGRLVPSYEQYF. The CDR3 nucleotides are TGTGCCAGTAGTATCGGCCGACTAGTTCCCTCCTACGAGCAGTACTTC. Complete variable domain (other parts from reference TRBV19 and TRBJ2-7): DGGITQSPKYLFRKEGQNVTLSCEQNLNHDAMYWYRQDPGQGLRLIYYSQIVNDFQKGDIAEGYSVSREKKESFPLTVTSAQKNPTAFYLCASSIGRLVPSYEQYFGPGTRLTVT.

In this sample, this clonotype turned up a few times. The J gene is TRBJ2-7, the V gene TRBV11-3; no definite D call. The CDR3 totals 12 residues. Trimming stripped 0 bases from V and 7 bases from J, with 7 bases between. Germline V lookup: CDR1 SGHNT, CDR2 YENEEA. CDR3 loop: CASSLDPGEQYF. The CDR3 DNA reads TGTGCCAGCAGCTTAGATCCGGGTGAGCAGTACTTC.